This entry lists 5 T cell receptor beta chains sequenced from one sample in a study of blood T cell repertoires in COVID-19. The assay was immunoSEQ multiplex PCR, and TCRdb's table has in-frame clones only and misses some. This sample has 97,000 or so clones, with 91% found just once. The sample comprised peripheral blood. The receptors derive from a man between 18 and 35 years old with acute or convalescent COVID-19.

This sequence joins TRBV6-5 and TRBJ2-3; 7 nucleotides align to TRBD2. Germline V gene data show CDR1 as MNHEY and CDR2 as SVGAGI. The CDR3 contains 10 residues. Trimming removed 5 bases from V and 15 bases from J; junction bases left unmatched: 5. DNA of the CDR3: TGTGCCAGCAGTCCCGGGAGGCAATATTTT. This encodes CASSPGRQYF.

V is TRBV6-1 and J is TRBJ1-5; the D is unclear. V was cut by 6 bases and J by 0 bases, with 12 bases left in between. CDR1 is MNHNS, CDR2 SASEGT, per germline. The CDR3 runs 15 residues. Written as DNA, the CDR3 is TGTGCCAGCAGGGCAGATTTTAATAGCAATCAGCCCCAGCATTTT. Translating it yields CASRADFNSNQPQHF.

The CDR3 DNA reads as TGTGCCTGGAGTAAACCCGGGACTACGGATGAAAAACTGTTTTTT. It specifies CAWSKPGTTDEKLFF. This rearrangement joins TRBV30 to TRBJ1-4, with D maybe TRBD1 (5 bases). CDR1 and CDR2 (germline): GTSNPN, SVGIG (reference sequence). V was trimmed by 2 bases and J by 6 bases, leaving 16 bases between them. The CDR3 extends over 15 amino acids.

The sample holds a few counts of this clone. The J gene is TRBJ2-3, the V gene TRBV5-8, with D uncertain. Trimming took 0 bases from V and 4 from J, leaving 6 bases between them. CDR3 length: 13 amino acids. Germline CDR1 SGHTS, CDR2 YDEGEE. The CDR3 reads CASSLARSDTQYF. The CDR3 DNA reads as TGTGCCAGCAGCTTGGCCAGGTCAGATACGCAGTATTTT. Together with reference TRBV5-8 and TRBJ2-3, the CDR3 gives the full variable domain: EAGVTQSPTHLIKTRGQQATLRCSPISGHTSVYWYQQALGLGLQFLLWYDEGEERNRGNFPPRFSGRQFPNYSSELNVNALELEDSALYLCASSLARSDTQYFGPGTRLTVL.

This chain links TRBV19 with TRBJ2-1, with 8 bases matching TRBD2. Germline V gene lookup returns CDR1 LNHDA and CDR2 SQIVND (reference sequence). The CDR3 length is 15 residues. The V segment lost 4 bases and the J segment 3 bases; nucleotides outside the gene matches: 5. CDR3 amino acids: CASSKGSGIYNEQFF. In DNA form, the CDR3 reads TGTGCCAGTAGTAAGGGTAGCGGGATCTACAATGAGCAGTTCTTC.